This T cell receptor beta chain was sequenced in a study of blood T cell repertoires in COVID-19. Overall study: Acute-phase and convalescent COVID-19 samples originated in the United States, Italy and Spain. PBMCs, B-cell-depleted T cells, or T cells provided the cDNA or gDNA that made up the material.

Only in-frame clones appear in the TCRdb table, and some are missing; sequencing was by immunoSEQ multiplex PCR. The sample holds more than 100,000 clones, roughly four fifths seen once. Germline assignment: CDR1 MDHEN and CDR2 SYDVKM. V was shortened by 3 bases and J by 8 bases, with 10 bases between the two germline ends. This CDR3 has 13 residues. The clonotype comes from a woman between 50 and 59 years old with acute or convalescent COVID-19. This chain connects TRBV28 to TRBJ1-4; D possibly corresponds to TRBD1 (5 bases). Specimen: peripheral blood. CDR3 DNA: TGTGCCAGCAGTTTGAGCAGGGAAGAAAAACTGTTTTTT. This gives the protein CASSLSREEKLFF. Supplemented by reference TRBV28 and TRBJ1-4, the full variable domain reads DVKVTQSSRYLVKRTGEKVFLECVQDMDHENMFWYRQDPGLGLRLIYFSYDVKMKEKGDIPEGYSVSREKKERFSLILESASTNQTSMYLCASSLSREEKLFFGSGTQLSVL.